The following is a T cell receptor beta chain sequence with its context. This record comes from a study of blood T cell repertoires in COVID-19. Recovery among Cohort 3 donors was established by two negative PCRs, clearance, or symptom resolution. Germline assignment: CDR1 MNHNY and CDR2 SVGAGI (reference sequence). The CDR3 consists of 13 residues. With 6 bases removed from V and 1 base from J, the gap between germline ends came to 9 bases. Per the study methods: Amplification of reference gene primers provided the estimated nucleated cell counts. Data came from immunoSEQ multiplex PCR; TCRdb stores just in-frame clones and leaves some out. V and J calls and clone size are as listed in that table; D and trimming were resolved from the DNA. The sample yields approximately 290,000 clones, about nine tenths seen once.

This sequence originates from a woman aged 25 to 39 who had recovered from COVID-19. The J gene is TRBJ1-1, the V gene TRBV6-6, with a tentative D call TRBD1 (5 bases). Sample: PBMCs or T cells enriched from blood (not recorded which). This chain's CDR3 is CASRRGGNTEAFF. In nucleotides, the CDR3 is TGTGCCAGCAGAAGGGGCGGGAACACTGAAGCTTTCTTT.